This T cell receptor beta chain stems from a study of blood T cell repertoires in COVID-19. In the study overall: The United States, Italy and Spain supplied acute and convalescent COVID-19 samples. PBMCs, B-cell-depleted T cells, or T cells were the source of the cDNA or gDNA that made up the material.

Methods used by the authors: Nucleated cell counts were estimated from reference gene primer amplification. Clones were read by immunoSEQ multiplex PCR, and TCRdb kept only the in-frame ones, dropping some. V and J calls and clone size follow that table, whereas D and trimming were derived from the DNA. The repertoire includes under 75,000 clones, nearly 90% of them detected once, and 13% sits in the top ten. The germline V gene encodes CDR1 MDHEN and CDR2 SYDVKM. Trimming removed 3 bases from V and 7 bases from J; junction bases left unmatched: 13. The CDR3 length is 17 residues. The V gene is TRBV28, the J gene TRBJ2-1, with TRBD1 matching 9 bases. This TCR was recovered from a man aged 55 to 70 with active COVID-19. Sequenced sample: peripheral blood. The CDR3, as DNA: TGTGCCAGCAGTTTTGGAAAGGGACAGGGCTTGAGAAATGAGCAGTTCTTC. This gives the protein CASSFGKGQGLRNEQFF.